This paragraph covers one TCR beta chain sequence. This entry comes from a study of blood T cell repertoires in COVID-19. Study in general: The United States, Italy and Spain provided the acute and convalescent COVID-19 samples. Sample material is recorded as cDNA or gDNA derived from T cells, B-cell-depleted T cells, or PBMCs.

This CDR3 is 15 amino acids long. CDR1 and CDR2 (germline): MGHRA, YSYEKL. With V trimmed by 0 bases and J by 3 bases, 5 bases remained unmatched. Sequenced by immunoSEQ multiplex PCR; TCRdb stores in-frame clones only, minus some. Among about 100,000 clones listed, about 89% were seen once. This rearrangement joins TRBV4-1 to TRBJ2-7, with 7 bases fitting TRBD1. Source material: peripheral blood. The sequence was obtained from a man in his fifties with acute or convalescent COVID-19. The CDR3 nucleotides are TGCGCCAGCAGCCAAGAGTGGACAGGTCGCTACGAGCAGTACTTC. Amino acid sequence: CASSQEWTGRYEQYF.